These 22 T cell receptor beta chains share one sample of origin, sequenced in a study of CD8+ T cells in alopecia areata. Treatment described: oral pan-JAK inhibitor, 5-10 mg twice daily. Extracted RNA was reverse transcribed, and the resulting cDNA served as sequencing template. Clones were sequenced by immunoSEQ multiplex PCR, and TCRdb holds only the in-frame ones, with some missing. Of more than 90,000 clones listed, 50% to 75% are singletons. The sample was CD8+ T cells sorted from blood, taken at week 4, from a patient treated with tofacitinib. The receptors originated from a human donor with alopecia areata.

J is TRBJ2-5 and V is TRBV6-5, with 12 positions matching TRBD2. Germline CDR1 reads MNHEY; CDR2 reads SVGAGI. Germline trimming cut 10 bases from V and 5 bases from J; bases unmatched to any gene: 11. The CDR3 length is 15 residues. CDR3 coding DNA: TGTGCCACCTCTCTAGCGGGGGGGCTCGAGGAGACCCAGTACTTC. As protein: CATSLAGGLEETQYF.

The CDR3 sequence: CASSAEPGLAHEQFF. CDR3 nucleotide sequence: TGTGCCAGCAGCGCAGAGCCGGGACTAGCTCATGAGCAGTTCTTC. This sequence joins TRBV9 and TRBJ2-1; the match to TRBD2 covers 9 bases. The germline CDR1 and CDR2 sequences are SGDLS and YYNGEE. V lost 3 bases, J lost 8 bases, and 9 bases stayed unmatched. The CDR3 runs to 15 residues.

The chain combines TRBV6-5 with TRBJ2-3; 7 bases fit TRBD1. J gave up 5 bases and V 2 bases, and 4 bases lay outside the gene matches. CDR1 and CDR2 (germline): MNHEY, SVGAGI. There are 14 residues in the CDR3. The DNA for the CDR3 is TGTGCCAGCAGTTACACTGACAGGGTAGATACGCAGTATTTT. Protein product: CASSYTDRVDTQYF.

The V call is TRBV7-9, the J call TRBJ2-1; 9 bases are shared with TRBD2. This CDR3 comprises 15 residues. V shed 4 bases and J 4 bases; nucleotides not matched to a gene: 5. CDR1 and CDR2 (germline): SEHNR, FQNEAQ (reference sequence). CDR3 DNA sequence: TGTGCCAGCAGCTCTAACCTAGCGGGGTACAATGAGCAGTTCTTC. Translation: CASSSNLAGYNEQFF.

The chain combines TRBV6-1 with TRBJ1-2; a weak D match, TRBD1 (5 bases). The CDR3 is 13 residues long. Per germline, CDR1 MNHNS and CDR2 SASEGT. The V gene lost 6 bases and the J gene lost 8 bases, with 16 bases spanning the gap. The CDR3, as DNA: TGTGCCAGCAGGGAAACAGGAGTGGAAGGCTACACCTTC. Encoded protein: CASRETGVEGYTF.

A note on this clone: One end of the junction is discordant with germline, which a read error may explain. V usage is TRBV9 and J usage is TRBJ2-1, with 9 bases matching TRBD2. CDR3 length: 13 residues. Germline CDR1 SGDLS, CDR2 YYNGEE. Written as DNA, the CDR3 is TGTGCCAGCAGCGCCCCAGCGGGGGGACCCTACCTCTTC. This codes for CASSAPAGGPYLF.

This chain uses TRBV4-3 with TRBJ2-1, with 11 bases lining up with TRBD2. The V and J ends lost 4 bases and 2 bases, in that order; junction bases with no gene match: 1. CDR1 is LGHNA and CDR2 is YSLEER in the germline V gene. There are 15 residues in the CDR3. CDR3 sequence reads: CASSRGLAAYNEQFF. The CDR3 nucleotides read TGCGCCAGCAGCCGGGGACTAGCGGCCTACAATGAGCAGTTCTTC.

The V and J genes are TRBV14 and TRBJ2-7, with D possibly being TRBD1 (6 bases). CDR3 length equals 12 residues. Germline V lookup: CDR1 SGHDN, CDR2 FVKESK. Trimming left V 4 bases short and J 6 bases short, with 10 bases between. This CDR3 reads CASSPQGFEQYF. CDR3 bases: TGTGCCAGCAGCCCCCAGGGGTTCGAGCAGTACTTC.

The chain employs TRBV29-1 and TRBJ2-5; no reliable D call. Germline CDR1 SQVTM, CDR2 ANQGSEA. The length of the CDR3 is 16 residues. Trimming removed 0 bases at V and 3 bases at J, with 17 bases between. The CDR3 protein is CSVEDEGFSQEETQYF. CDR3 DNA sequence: TGCAGCGTTGAAGATGAAGGGTTCTCCCAAGAAGAGACCCAGTACTTC.

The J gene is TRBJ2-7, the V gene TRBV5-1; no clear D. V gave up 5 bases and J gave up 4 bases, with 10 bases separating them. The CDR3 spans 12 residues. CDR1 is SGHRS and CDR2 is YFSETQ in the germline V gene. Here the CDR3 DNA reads TGCGCCAGCAGAGGTCGAGTTTACGAGCAGTACTTC. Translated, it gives CASRGRVYEQYF.

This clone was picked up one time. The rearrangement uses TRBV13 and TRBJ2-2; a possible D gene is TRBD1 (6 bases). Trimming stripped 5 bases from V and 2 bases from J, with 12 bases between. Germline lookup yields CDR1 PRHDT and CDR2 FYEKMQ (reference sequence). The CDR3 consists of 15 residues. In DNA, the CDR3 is TGTGCCAGCAGCACCTACAGGGAAAACACCGGGGAGCTGTTTTTT. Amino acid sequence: CASSTYRENTGELFF. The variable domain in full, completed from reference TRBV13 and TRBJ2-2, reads AAGVIQSPRHLIKEKRETATLKCYPIPRHDTVYWYQQGPGQDPQFLISFYEKMQSDKGSIPDRFSAQQFSDYHSELNMSSLELGDSALYFCASSTYRENTGELFFGEGSRLTVL.

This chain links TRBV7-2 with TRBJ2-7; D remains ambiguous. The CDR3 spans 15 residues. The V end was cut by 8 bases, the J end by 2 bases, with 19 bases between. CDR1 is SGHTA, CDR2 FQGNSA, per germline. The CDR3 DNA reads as TGTGCCAGCTCCTACCGGCTGGCCGGAACCTACGAGCAGTACTTC. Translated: CASSYRLAGTYEQYF.

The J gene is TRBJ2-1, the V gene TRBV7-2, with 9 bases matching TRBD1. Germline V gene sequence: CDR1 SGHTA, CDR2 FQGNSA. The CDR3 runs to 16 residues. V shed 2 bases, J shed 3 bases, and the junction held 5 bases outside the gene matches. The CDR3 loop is CASSLYPGQGYNEQFF. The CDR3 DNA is TGTGCCAGCAGCTTATACCCGGGACAGGGCTACAATGAGCAGTTCTTC.

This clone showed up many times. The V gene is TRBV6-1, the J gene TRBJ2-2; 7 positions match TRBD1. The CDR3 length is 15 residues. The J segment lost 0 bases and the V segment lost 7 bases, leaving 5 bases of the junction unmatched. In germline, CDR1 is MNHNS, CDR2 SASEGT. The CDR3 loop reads CASTPTGTNTGELFF. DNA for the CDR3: TGTGCCAGCACCCCGACAGGGACGAACACCGGGGAGCTGTTTTTT.

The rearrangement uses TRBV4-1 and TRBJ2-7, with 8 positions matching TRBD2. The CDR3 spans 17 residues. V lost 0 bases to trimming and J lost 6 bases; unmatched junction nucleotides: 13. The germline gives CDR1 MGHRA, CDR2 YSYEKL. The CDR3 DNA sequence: TGCGCCAGCAGCCAAGACCCTCGCGGAGCGGGGGCGGGCGAGCAGTACTTC. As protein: CASSQDPRGAGAGEQYF.

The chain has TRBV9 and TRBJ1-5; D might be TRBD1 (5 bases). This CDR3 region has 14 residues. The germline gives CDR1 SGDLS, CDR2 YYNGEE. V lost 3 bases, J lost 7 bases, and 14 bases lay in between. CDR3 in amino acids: CASSAGGGGQPQHF. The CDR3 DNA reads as TGTGCCAGCAGCGCCGGCGGGGGAGGGCAGCCCCAGCATTTT.

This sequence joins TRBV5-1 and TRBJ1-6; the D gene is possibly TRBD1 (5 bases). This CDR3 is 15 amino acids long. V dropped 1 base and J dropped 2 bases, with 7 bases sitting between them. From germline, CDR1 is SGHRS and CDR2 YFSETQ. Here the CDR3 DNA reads TGCGCCAGCAGCTTGACAGGAGCCTATAATTCACCCCTCCACTTT. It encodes CASSLTGAYNSPLHF.

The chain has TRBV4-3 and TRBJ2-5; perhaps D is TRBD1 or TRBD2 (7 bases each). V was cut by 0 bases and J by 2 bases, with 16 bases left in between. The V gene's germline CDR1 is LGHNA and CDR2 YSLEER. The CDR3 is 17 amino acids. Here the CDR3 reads CASSQDLGRGGQETQYF. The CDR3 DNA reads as TGCGCCAGCAGCCAAGATTTGGGCAGGGGGGGACAAGAGACCCAGTACTTC.

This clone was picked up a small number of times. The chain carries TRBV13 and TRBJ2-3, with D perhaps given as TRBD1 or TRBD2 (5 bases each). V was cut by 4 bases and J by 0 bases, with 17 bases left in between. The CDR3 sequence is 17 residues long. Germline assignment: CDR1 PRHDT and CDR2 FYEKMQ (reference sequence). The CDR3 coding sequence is TGTGCCAGCAGCTCCGGGACGGATGAATCTAGCACAGATACGCAGTATTTT. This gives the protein CASSSGTDESSTDTQYF.

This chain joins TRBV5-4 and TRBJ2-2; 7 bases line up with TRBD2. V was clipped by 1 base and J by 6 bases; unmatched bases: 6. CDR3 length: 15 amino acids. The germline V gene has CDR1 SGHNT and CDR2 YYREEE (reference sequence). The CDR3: CASSLISGGAGELFF. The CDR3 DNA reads TGTGCCAGCAGCTTGATTTCGGGAGGTGCCGGGGAGCTGTTTTTT.

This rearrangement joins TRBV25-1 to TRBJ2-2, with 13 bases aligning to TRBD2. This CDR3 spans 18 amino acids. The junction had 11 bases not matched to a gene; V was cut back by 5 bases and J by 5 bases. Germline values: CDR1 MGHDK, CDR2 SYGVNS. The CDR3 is CASSPPTSGRRGTGELFF. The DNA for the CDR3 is TGTGCCAGCAGTCCCCCGACTAGCGGGAGGAGAGGGACCGGGGAGCTGTTTTTT. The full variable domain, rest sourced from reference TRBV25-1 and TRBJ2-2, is EADIYQTPRYLVIGTGKKITLECSQTMGHDKMYWYQQDPGMELHLIHYSYGVNSTEKGDLSSESTVSRIRTEHFPLTLESARPSHTSQYLCASSPPTSGRRGTGELFFGEGSRLTVL.

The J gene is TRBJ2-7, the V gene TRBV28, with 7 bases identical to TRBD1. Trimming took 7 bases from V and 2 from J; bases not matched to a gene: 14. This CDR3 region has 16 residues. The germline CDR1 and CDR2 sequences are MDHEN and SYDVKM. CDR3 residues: CASNGEPGTATYEQYF. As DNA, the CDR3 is TGTGCCAGCAACGGAGAGCCCGGGACAGCTACCTACGAGCAGTACTTC.